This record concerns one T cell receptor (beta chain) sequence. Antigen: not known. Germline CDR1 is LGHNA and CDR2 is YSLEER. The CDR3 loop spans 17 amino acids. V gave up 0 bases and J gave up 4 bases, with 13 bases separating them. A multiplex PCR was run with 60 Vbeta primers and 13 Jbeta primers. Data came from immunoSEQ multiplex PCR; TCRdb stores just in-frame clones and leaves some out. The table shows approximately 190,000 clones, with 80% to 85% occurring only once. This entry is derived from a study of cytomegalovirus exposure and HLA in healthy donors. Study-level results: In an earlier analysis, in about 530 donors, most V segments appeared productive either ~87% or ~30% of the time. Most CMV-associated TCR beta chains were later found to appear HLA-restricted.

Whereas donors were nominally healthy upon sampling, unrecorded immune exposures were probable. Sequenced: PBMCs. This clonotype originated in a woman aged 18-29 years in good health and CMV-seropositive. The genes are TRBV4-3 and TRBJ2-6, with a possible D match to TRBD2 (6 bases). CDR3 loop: CASSQDLGGIGANVLTF. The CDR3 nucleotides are TGCGCCAGCAGCCAAGATCTTGGGGGGATCGGGGCCAACGTCCTGACTTTC.